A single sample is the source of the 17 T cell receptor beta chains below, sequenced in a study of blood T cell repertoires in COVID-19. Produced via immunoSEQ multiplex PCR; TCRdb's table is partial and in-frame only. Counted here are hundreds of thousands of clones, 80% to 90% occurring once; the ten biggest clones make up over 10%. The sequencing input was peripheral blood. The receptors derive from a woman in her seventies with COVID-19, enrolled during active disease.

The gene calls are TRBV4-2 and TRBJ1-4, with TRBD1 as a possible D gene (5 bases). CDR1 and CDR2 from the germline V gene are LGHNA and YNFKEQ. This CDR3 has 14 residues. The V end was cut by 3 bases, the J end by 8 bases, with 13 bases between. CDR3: CASSQGSGREKLFF. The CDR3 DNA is TGTGCCAGCAGCCAGGGATCAGGGCGCGAAAAACTGTTTTTT.

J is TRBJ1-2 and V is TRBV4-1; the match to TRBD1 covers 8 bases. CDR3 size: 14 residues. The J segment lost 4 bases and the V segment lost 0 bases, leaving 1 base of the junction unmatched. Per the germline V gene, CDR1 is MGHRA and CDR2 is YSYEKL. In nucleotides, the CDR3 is TGCGCCAGCAGCCAAGATGGGACAGGCTATGGCTACACCTTC. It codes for CASSQDGTGYGYTF.

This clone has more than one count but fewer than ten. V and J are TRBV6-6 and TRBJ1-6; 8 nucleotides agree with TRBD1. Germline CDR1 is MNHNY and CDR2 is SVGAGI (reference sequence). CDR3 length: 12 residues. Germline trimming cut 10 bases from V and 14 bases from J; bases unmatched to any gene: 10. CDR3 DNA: TGTGCCACCCAAAGACAGGGGATGGCCCTCCACTTT. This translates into CATQRQGMALHF.

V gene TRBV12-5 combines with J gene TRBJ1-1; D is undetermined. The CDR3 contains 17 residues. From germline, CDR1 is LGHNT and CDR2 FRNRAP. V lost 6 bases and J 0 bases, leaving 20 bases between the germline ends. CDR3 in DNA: TGTGCTAGTGGCTCTTCCAGGTTCTATACCATGAACACTGAAGCTTTCTTT. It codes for CASGSSRFYTMNTEAFF. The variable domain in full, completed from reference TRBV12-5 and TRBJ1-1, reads DARVTQTPRHKVTEMGQEVTMRCQPILGHNTVFWYRQTMMQGLELLAYFRNRAPLDDSGMPKDRFSAEMPDATLATLKIQPSEPRDSAVYFCASGSSRFYTMNTEAFFGQGTRLTVV.

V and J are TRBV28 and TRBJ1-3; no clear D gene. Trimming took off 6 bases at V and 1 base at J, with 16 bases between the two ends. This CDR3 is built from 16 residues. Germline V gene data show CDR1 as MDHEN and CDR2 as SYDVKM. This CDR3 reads CASSRYHAGSGNTIYF. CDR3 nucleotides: TGTGCCAGCAGCCGATACCATGCAGGTTCTGGAAACACCATATATTTT.

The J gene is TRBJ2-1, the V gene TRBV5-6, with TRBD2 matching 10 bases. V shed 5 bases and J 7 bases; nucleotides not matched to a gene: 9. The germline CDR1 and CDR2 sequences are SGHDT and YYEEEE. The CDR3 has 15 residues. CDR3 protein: CASSFRAGGLNEQFF. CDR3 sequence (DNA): TGTGCCAGCAGTTTTAGAGCGGGGGGGCTAAATGAGCAGTTCTTC.

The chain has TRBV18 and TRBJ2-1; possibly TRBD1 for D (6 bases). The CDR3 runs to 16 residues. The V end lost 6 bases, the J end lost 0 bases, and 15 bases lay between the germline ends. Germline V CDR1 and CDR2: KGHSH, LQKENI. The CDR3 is CASSQYRESSYNEQFF. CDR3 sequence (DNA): TGTGCCAGCTCCCAATACAGGGAAAGCTCCTACAATGAGCAGTTCTTC.

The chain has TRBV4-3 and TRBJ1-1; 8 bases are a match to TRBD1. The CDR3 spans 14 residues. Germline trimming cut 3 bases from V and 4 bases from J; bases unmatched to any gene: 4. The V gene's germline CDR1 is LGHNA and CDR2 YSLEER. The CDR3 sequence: CASSHGTGGTEAFF. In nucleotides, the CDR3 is TGCGCCAGCAGCCACGGAACAGGGGGCACTGAAGCTTTCTTT.

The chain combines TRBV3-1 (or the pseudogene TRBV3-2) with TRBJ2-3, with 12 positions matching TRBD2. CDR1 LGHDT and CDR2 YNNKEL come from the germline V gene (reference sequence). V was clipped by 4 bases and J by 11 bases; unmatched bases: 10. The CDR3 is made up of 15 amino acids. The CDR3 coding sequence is TGTGCCAGCAGCCGCGCTAGCGGGGGGGCCGAAGAGCAGTATTTT. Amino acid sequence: CASSRASGGAEEQYF.

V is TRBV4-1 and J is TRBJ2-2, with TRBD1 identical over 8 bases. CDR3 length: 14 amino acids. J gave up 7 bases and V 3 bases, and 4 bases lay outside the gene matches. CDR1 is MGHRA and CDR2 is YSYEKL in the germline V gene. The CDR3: CASSQDRDGGELFF. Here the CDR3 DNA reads TGCGCCAGCAGCCAGGACAGGGATGGCGGGGAGCTGTTTTTT.

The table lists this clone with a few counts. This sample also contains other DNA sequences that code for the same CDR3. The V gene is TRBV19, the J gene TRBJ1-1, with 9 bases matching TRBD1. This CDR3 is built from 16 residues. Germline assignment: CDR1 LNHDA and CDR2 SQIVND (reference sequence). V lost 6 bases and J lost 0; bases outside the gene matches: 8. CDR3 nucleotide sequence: TGTGCCAGTAGCAGGGACAGGGTCCTCATGAACACTGAAGCTTTCTTT. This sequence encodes CASSRDRVLMNTEAFF.

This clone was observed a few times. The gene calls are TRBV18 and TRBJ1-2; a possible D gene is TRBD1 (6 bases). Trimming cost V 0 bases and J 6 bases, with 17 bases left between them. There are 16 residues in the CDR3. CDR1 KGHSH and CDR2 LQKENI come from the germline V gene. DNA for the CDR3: TGTGCCAGCTCACCACCCGGGGGGGCAGGAGGAAATGGCTACACCTTC. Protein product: CASSPPGGAGGNGYTF.

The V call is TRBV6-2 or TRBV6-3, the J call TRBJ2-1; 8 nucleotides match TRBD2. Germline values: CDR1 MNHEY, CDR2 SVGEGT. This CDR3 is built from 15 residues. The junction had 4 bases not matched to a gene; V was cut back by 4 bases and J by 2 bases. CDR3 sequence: CASSWAGGPYNEQFF. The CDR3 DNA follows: TGTGCCAGCAGTTGGGCGGGGGGCCCCTACAATGAGCAGTTCTTC.

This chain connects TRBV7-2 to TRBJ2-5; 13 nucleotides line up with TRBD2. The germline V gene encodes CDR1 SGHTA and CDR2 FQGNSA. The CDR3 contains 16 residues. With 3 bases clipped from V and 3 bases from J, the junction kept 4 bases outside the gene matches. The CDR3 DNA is TGTGCCAGCAGCTTTACTAGCGGGGGGGGGAAAGAGACCCAGTACTTC. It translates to CASSFTSGGGKETQYF.

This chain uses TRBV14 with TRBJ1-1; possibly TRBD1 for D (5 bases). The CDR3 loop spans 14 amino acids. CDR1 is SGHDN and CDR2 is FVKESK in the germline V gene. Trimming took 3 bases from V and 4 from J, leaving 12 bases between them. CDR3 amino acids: CASSQQGRGTEAFF. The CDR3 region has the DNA TGTGCCAGCAGCCAGCAGGGTAGGGGCACTGAAGCTTTCTTT.

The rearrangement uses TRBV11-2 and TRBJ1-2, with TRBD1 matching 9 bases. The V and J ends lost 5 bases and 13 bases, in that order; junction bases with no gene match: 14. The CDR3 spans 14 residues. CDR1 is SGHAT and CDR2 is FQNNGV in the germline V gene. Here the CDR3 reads CASSPKWGQGVVTF. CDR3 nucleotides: TGTGCCAGCAGCCCTAAGTGGGGACAGGGTGTTGTCACCTTC.

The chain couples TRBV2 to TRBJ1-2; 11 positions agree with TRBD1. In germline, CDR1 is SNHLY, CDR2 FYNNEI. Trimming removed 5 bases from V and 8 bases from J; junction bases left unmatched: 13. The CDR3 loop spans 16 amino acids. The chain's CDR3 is CASSPGQGGSFKGYTF. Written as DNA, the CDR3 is TGTGCCAGCAGTCCGGGACAGGGGGGGTCCTTTAAGGGCTACACCTTC.